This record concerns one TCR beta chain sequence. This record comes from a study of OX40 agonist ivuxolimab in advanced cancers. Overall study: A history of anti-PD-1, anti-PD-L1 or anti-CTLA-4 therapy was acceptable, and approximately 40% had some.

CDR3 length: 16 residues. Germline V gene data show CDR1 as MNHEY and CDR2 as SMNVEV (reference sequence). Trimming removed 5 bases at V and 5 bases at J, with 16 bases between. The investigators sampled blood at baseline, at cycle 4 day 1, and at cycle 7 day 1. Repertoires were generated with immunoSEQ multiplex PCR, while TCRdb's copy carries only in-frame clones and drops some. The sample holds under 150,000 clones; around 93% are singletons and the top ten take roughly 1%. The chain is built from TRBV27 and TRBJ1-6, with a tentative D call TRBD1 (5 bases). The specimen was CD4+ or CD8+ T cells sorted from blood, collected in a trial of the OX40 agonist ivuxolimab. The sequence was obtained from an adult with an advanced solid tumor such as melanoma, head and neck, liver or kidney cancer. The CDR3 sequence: CASSLVWGNNNSPLHF. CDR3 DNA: TGTGCCAGCAGTCTAGTCTGGGGGAATAATAATTCACCCCTCCACTTT.